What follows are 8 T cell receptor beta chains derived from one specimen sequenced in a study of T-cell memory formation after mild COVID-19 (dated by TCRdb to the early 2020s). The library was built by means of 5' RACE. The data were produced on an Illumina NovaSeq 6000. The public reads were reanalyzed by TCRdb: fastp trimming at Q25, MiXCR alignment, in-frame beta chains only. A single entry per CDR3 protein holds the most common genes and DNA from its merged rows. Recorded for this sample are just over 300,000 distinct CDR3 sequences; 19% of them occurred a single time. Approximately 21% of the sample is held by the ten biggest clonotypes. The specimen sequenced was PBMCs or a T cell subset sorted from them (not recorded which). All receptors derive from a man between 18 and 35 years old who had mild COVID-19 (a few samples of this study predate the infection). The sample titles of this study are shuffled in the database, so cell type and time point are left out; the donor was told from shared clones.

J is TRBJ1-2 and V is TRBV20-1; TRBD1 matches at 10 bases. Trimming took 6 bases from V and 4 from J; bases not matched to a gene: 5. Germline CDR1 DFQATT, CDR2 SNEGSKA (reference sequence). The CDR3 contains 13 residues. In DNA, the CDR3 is TGCAGTGCCCGGACAGGGGGGGCCTATGGCTACACCTTC. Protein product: CSARTGGAYGYTF.

The CDR3 loop reads CASSFEGAYGYTF. The CDR3 coding sequence is TGTGCCAGCAGCTTCGAGGGGGCCTATGGCTACACCTTC. This rearrangement joins TRBV5-8 to TRBJ1-2; TRBD1 agrees at 7 bases. J was trimmed by 4 bases and V by 2 bases; bases with no gene match: 2. Germline CDR1 is SGHTS and CDR2 is YDEGEE. This CDR3 contains 13 residues.

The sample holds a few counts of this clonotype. CDR3 in amino acids: CASSLAGTGGYEQYF. CDR3 nucleotides: TGCGCCAGCAGCTTGGCCGGGACAGGGGGGTACGAGCAGTACTTC. The V and J genes are TRBV5-1 and TRBJ2-7; 11 bases agree with TRBD1. Germline CDR1 and CDR2: SGHRS and YFSETQ. With V trimmed by 0 bases and J by 4 bases, 3 bases remained unmatched. The CDR3 consists of 15 residues.

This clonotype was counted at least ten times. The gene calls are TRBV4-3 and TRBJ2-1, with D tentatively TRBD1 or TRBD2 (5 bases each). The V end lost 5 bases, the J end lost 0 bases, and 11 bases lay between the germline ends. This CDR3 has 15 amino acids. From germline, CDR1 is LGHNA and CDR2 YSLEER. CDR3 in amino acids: CASSEGTASYNEQFF. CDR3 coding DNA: TGCGCCAGCAGCGAGGGGACGGCCTCCTACAATGAGCAGTTCTTC.

The CDR3 sequence is CASSPHGQQETQYF. As DNA, the CDR3 is TGTGCCAGCAGTCCCCACGGACAGCAAGAGACCCAGTACTTC. This chain links TRBV28 with TRBJ2-5, with D tentatively TRBD1 (6 bases). This CDR3 has 14 residues. V was pared by 5 bases and J by 2 bases, with 12 bases between. Germline V lookup: CDR1 MDHEN, CDR2 SYDVKM.

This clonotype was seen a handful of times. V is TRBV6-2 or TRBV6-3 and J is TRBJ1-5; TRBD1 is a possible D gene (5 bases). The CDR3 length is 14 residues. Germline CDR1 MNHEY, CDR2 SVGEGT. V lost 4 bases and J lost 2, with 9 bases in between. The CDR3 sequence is CASSFPGGNQPQHF. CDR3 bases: TGTGCCAGCAGTTTCCCGGGGGGCAATCAGCCCCAGCATTTT.

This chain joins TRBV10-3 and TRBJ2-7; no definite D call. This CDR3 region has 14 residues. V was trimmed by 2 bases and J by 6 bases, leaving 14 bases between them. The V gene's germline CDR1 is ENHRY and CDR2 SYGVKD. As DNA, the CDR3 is TGTGCCATCAGTGAGAGACTTAACCCCCCCGAGCAGTACGTC. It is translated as CAISERLNPPEQYV.

The CDR3 is CSVVVQGDQPQHF. The CDR3 DNA follows: TGCAGCGTTGTAGTGCAGGGGGATCAGCCCCAGCATTTT. This rearrangement joins TRBV29-1 to TRBJ1-5; 7 bases match TRBD1. Germline V lookup: CDR1 SQVTM, CDR2 ANQGSEA. The CDR3 spans 13 residues. V lost 4 bases and J lost 5; bases outside the gene matches: 5.